This T cell receptor beta chain was identified in a study of a mutant IDH1 vaccine in newly diagnosed glioma. As for the study in general: The initiation of vaccination occurred 4-6 weeks after radiotherapy alone, or with temozolomide cycles. Radiotherapy, temozolomide, or both had been given previously, and both were given to most. Study-wide findings and caveats: Altogether, 85% to 95% of patients exhibited vaccine-induced immune responses.

Time point in this sample: week 35, safety follow-up. Vaccinated patients received 300 ug of mutant IDH1 20-mer peptide per dose, with topical imiquimod. Concerning this clone: Antigen: not known.

Libraries were prepared by immunoSEQ multiplex PCR; TCRdb keeps only in-frame clonotypes and omits some of them. The sample contains tens of thousands of clones, around 89% of which appear only once. The TCR originated in a man aged 35-49 years with glioma. The source was PBMCs, collected from a glioma patient whose treatment included an IDH1 peptide vaccine.

The chain's CDR3 is CASSLGVQSGDTQYF. The CDR3 nucleotides read TGTGCCAGCAGCTTAGGCGTCCAAAGCGGAGATACGCAGTATTTT. The rearrangement links TRBV11-3 to TRBJ2-3; D is perhaps TRBD2 (5 bases). This CDR3 has 15 amino acids. CDR1 is SGHNT and CDR2 is YENEEA in the germline V gene. V was pared by 1 base and J by 5 bases, with 13 bases between.